These 29 T cell receptor delta chains originate from one sample sequenced in a study of Vδ1+ human thymocytes. Findings of the study overall: Thymic TRG and TRD repertoires appeared highly polyclonal, with Gaussian CDR3 length distributions.

These receptors lack a known antigen. RNA was extracted from the cells and then reverse transcribed. CDR3 amplicons came from multiplex PCR with pooled V-gene forward and constant-region reverse primers. TCRdb re-called clones from the multiplex PCR reads using CATT. The sample lists under 25,000 delta-chain clones, 25% to 30% occurring once. Sequenced sample: Vdelta1+ gamma-delta thymocytes from the thymus. The sample's subset: FACS-sorted CD3+ TCRalphabeta- TCRVdelta1+ TCRVdelta2- thymocytes. The receptors originated from a boy less than two years old who had congenital heart surgery.

As regards this clone: A much bigger clone sits one base away, suggesting this may be a read error. The V call is TRDV1, the J call TRDJ1; possible D gene TRDD2, 5 bases. CDR1 is TSWWSYY, CDR2 QGS, per germline. The V gene lost 1 base and the J gene lost 7 bases, with 16 bases spanning the gap. This CDR3 region has 15 residues. The CDR3 region has the DNA TGTGCTCTTGGGGAACGCGTTCCTGAGAGGGGTAAACTCATCTTT. Translating gives CALGERVPERGKLIF.

This clone was detected a few times. J is TRDJ1 and V is TRDV1; a weak D match, TRDD3 (6 bases). V shed 5 bases and J shed 0 bases, with 31 bases lying between them. Germline V gives CDR1 TSWWSYY, CDR2 QGS. This CDR3 has 21 residues. The CDR3 loop is CALGKLPHPGVGGAYTDKLIF. In nucleotides, the CDR3 is TGTGCTCTTGGGAAATTACCCCACCCGGGAGTGGGGGGGGCGTACACCGATAAACTCATCTTT.

In its sample, this clone was seen once. The V call is TRDV1, the J call TRDJ1; 7 bases are shared with TRDD3. The V gene's germline CDR1 is TSWWSYY and CDR2 QGS. V was pared by 6 bases and J by 0 bases, with 10 bases of the junction left unmatched. The CDR3 is 16 residues long. The CDR3 reads CALGSGGPRDTDKLIF. The DNA of the CDR3 is TGTGCTCTTGGTTCTGGGGGCCCGCGGGACACCGATAAACTCATCTTT.

This clone was seen a handful of times. The chain recombines TRDV1 with TRDJ2, with 9 positions matching TRDD3. With V trimmed by 3 bases and J by 4 bases, 15 bases remained unmatched. The germline V gene has CDR1 TSWWSYY and CDR2 QGS. This CDR3 spans 19 amino acids. Here the CDR3 reads CALGDALLGDPGGTAQLFF. The CDR3 DNA sequence: TGTGCTCTTGGGGACGCATTACTGGGGGACCCAGGGGGGACAGCACAACTCTTCTTT.

The chain recombines TRDV1 with TRDJ1, with 10 positions matching TRDD3. Germline V CDR1 and CDR2: TSWWSYY, QGS. The CDR3 contains 20 residues. J was trimmed by 1 base and V by 5 bases; bases with no gene match: 19. CDR3: CALGSFPYWGITPGTDKLIF. The CDR3 nucleotides read TGTGCTCTTGGGAGTTTCCCCTACTGGGGGATTACCCCTGGCACCGATAAACTCATCTTT.

The chain joins TRDV1 to TRDJ1, with 11 positions matching TRDD3. This CDR3 is 27 amino acids long. The junction had 33 bases not matched to a gene; V was cut back by 0 bases and J by 0 bases. Germline V CDR1 and CDR2: TSWWSYY, QGS. The CDR3 DNA reads TGTGCTCTTGGGGAACTAGGGACCGCGCCCCTTGATGGGGGATACGACGTCCCGAGGTGGTACACCGATAAACTCATCTTT. Protein product: CALGELGTAPLDGGYDVPRWYTDKLIF.

By sample fraction, this clone is medium-sized (0.01 to 0.1%). The rearrangement links TRDV1 to TRDJ1; TRDD3 matches at 11 bases. This CDR3 contains 18 residues. CDR1 and CDR2 from the germline V gene are TSWWSYY and QGS. V shed 1 base and J 2 bases; nucleotides not matched to a gene: 9. This CDR3 reads CALGEHFFYWGITDKLIF. DNA for the CDR3: TGTGCTCTTGGGGAACACTTCTTCTACTGGGGGATAACCGATAAACTCATCTTT.

On this clone itself: A much larger clone lies one base from this, so it may be a read error. V gene TRDV1 combines with J gene TRDJ1, with D perhaps TRDD3 (5 bases). This CDR3 has 12 amino acids. CDR1 and CDR2 (germline): TSWWSYY, QGS. CDR3 region: CARGEVADKLIF. DNA of the CDR3: TGTGCTCGTGGGGAGGTGGCCGATAAACTCATCTTT.

This clone was seen more than once but under ten times. The chain is built from TRDV1 and TRDJ1; 8 bases map to TRDD3. V trimming: 3 bases; J trimming: 0 bases; junction bases outside the gene matches: 36. Germline values: CDR1 TSWWSYY, CDR2 QGS. The CDR3 contains 26 residues. CDR3 residues: CALGEKAPTEQVKPRTGGSYTDKLIF. The CDR3 DNA follows: TGTGCTCTTGGGGAGAAAGCCCCTACGGAGCAGGTAAAGCCACGCACTGGGGGTTCGTACACCGATAAACTCATCTTT.

About this clone: A clone one base away is much larger, so this may be a read error. This chain uses TRDV2 with TRDJ2, with D possibly matching TRDD2 (6 bases). The CDR3 is 17 amino acids. Germline V gives CDR1 GEAIGNYY, CDR2 EKD. Trimming took 8 bases from V and 1 from J, leaving 22 bases between them. CDR3 nucleotides: TGTGCCTCCTTTGGGGCCCCTTCCCACTATTTGACAGCACAACTCTTCTTT. It yields the protein CASFGAPSHYLTAQLFF.

This clone was seen more than once but under ten times. The chain carries TRDV3 and TRDJ2; TRDD3 agrees at 9 bases. The germline V gene has CDR1 TVYSNPD and CDR2 GDNSRS (reference sequence). CDR3 length equals 19 residues. The V segment lost 2 bases and the J segment 0 bases; nucleotides outside the gene matches: 16. The CDR3 DNA reads as TGTGCCTTTTTTTTCCGTCGGGGGATACTAAGAGCTTTGACAGCACAACTCTTCTTT. Translated, it gives CAFFFRRGILRALTAQLFF.

Sample share makes this clone medium-sized (0.01 to 0.1%). J is TRDJ1 and V is TRDV1, with 13 bases aligning to TRDD3. V trimming: 5 bases; J trimming: 7 bases; junction bases outside the gene matches: 16. Per the germline V gene, CDR1 is TSWWSYY and CDR2 is QGS. The length of the CDR3 is 18 residues. CDR3 sequence (DNA): TGTGCTCTTGGGACCCCACGGACTGGGGGATACGCGGTCCCTAAACTCATCTTT. Translating gives CALGTPRTGGYAVPKLIF.

The J gene is TRDJ1, the V gene TRDV1, with 8 bases identical to TRDD2. The CDR3 is 22 residues long. The V gene end was trimmed by 3 bases and the J gene end by 2 bases; junction bases not matched to a gene: 26. Germline CDR1 and CDR2: TSWWSYY and QGS. CDR3 sequence: CALGELTSYPQVSGTTTDKLIF. DNA of the CDR3: TGTGCTCTTGGGGAGTTAACTTCCTACCCCCAGGTCTCGGGGACCACGACCGATAAACTCATCTTT.

The V and J genes are TRDV1 and TRDJ1; weak D call: TRDD3 (6 bases). V shed 2 bases and J shed 0 bases, with 13 bases lying between them. The CDR3 runs to 16 residues. Germline V gene lookup returns CDR1 TSWWSYY and CDR2 QGS. The CDR3 is CALGEVRGTYTDKLIF. CDR3 sequence (DNA): TGTGCTCTTGGGGAAGTCAGGGGGACCTACACCGATAAACTCATCTTT.

This clone was observed many times. Distinct nucleotide sequences in the sample also encode this CDR3. This chain uses TRDV1 with TRDJ1; possibly TRDD3 for D (5 bases). The CDR3 sequence is 20 residues long. Germline CDR1 reads TSWWSYY; CDR2 reads QGS. V was pared by 2 bases and J by 2 bases, with 27 bases between. This CDR3 reads CALGEKVQWWGPMRTDKLIF. CDR3 sequence (DNA): TGTGCTCTTGGGGAAAAGGTTCAGTGGTGGGGACCCATGCGGACCGATAAACTCATCTTT.

Comment on this clone: Given a far larger clone just one base away, this is likely a sequencing read error. Other DNA sequences in this specimen translate into the identical CDR3. The chain has TRDV2 and TRDJ2; possibly TRDD1 for D (6 bases). There are 15 residues in the CDR3. The germline V gene has CDR1 GEAIGNYY and CDR2 EKD. The CDR3 reads CACPGGEILTAQLFF. As DNA, the CDR3 is TGCGCCTGCCCTGGTGGGGAAATACTGACAGCACAACTCTTCTTT.

A remark on this clone: Possible read error: a much larger clone is one base away. This chain uses TRDV1 with TRDJ1; D possibly matches TRDD2 or TRDD3 (6 bases each). This CDR3 contains 17 residues. The V gene's germline CDR1 is TSWWSYY and CDR2 QGS. The CDR3 region is CAPGEGLLRLGTDKLIF. The CDR3, as DNA: TGTGCTCCTGGGGAAGGGCTCCTACGACTGGGAACCGATAAACTCATCTTT.

The chain couples TRDV1 to TRDJ1, with D tentatively TRDD2 or TRDD3 (6 bases each). The ends were cut back, 0 bases at V and 2 bases at J, with 19 bases in the middle. From germline, CDR1 is TSWWSYY and CDR2 QGS. This CDR3 is 18 amino acids long. The CDR3 is CALGELVWGASFTDKLIF. CDR3 nucleotides: TGTGCTCTTGGGGAACTTGTGTGGGGGGCTTCCTTTACCGATAAACTCATCTTT.

This clone was seen a few times. The genes are TRDV1 and TRDJ1; 12 positions match TRDD3. Germline CDR1 TSWWSYY, CDR2 QGS. There are 22 residues in the CDR3. Trimming cost V 0 bases and J 0 bases; bases outside gene matches: 17. CDR3: CALGELRRPTGGYLWYTDKLIF. CDR3 DNA: TGTGCTCTTGGGGAACTGAGAAGGCCGACTGGGGGATACCTATGGTACACCGATAAACTCATCTTT.

The V call is TRDV1, the J call TRDJ1, with D perhaps TRDD3 (5 bases). Trimming removed 0 bases at V and 6 bases at J, with 14 bases between. The CDR3 spans 15 residues. Looked up from germline, CDR1 is TSWWSYY and CDR2 is QGS. CDR3 nucleotides: TGTGCTCTTGGGGAACTTTGGGGCGGCCATAATAAACTCATCTTT. Translation: CALGELWGGHNKLIF.

Regarding this clone: A single base separates this from a much larger clone, so it may be a read error. The chain joins TRDV2 to TRDJ1; TRDD3 aligns across 10 bases. CDR1 is GEAIGNYY, CDR2 EKD, per germline. The CDR3 length is 17 residues. The junction had 11 bases not matched to a gene; V was cut back by 3 bases and J by 2 bases. The CDR3 bases are TGTGCCTGTGACCTTACTGGGGGATTCGAATGTACCGATAAACTCATCTTT. It encodes CACDLTGGFECTDKLIF.

This clone was counted only a few times. The chain uses TRDV1 and TRDJ1; TRDD3 might be the D (7 bases). Germline loops: CDR1 TSWWSYY, CDR2 QGS. The CDR3 runs to 16 residues. The V end was cut by 2 bases, the J end by 7 bases, with 20 bases between. CDR3 amino acids: CALGEEIRGGILKLIF. The CDR3, as DNA: TGTGCTCTTGGGGAAGAAATACGGGGGGGGATTCTTAAACTCATCTTT.

The chain carries TRDV1 and TRDJ1; either TRDD2 or TRDD3 may fit D (9 bases each). This CDR3 region has 20 residues. Trimming stripped 3 bases from V and 0 bases from J, with 26 bases between. CDR1 and CDR2 from the germline V gene are TSWWSYY and QGS. The CDR3 coding sequence is TGTGCTCTTGGGGAGGCCTTCCTACACGTACTGGGGGACCACACCGATAAACTCATCTTT. Its protein is CALGEAFLHVLGDHTDKLIF.

This clone was seen only a few times. This chain links TRDV1 with TRDJ1; 7 nucleotides match TRDD3. This CDR3 spans 18 amino acids. Germline values: CDR1 TSWWSYY, CDR2 QGS. V lost 1 base and J lost 1; bases outside the gene matches: 12. The CDR3: CALGERARWWGTTDKLIF. The DNA of the CDR3 is TGTGCTCTTGGGGAACGGGCCAGGTGGTGGGGGACCACCGATAAACTCATCTTT.

This clone was counted a few times. The rearrangement links TRDV1 to TRDJ1; D ambiguous. CDR3 length equals 13 residues. The V end lost 2 bases, the J end lost 0 bases, and 4 bases lay between the germline ends. The germline V gene encodes CDR1 TSWWSYY and CDR2 QGS. The CDR3 region has the DNA TGTGCTCTTGGGGAAAGAGACACCGATAAACTCATCTTT. It is translated as CALGERDTDKLIF.

In its sample, this clone was seen a few times. The sample holds other DNA sequences that translate to the same CDR3. The gene calls are TRDV1 and TRDJ1; 13 bases agree with TRDD3. The CDR3 has 23 amino acids. Losses at the gene ends were 0 bases for V and 2 bases for J; bases not matched to a gene: 21. The V gene's germline CDR1 is TSWWSYY and CDR2 QGS. The CDR3 loop reads CALGELRLPFPHWGIRGTDKLIF. The CDR3 DNA follows: TGTGCTCTTGGGGAACTAAGGTTGCCCTTCCCGCACTGGGGGATACGGGGTACCGATAAACTCATCTTT.

As regards this clone: At one end the junction does not follow the germline gene, possibly because of a read error. This CDR3 is also generated by other DNA sequences in the sample. This chain joins TRDV1 and TRDJ1; 8 nucleotides line up with TRDD2. Germline loops: CDR1 TSWWSYY, CDR2 QGS. The CDR3 is 17 residues long. CDR3 in DNA: TGTGCTCTTGGGGAACTCACTTCCTACCTGGGGAAAGATAAGCTCATCTTT. Translating it yields CALGELTSYLGKDKLIF.

This clone was found a few times. The chain uses TRDV1 and TRDJ1; 9 nucleotides align to TRDD3. The CDR3 is made up of 20 amino acids. V gave up 3 bases and J gave up 0 bases; unmatched junction bases: 17. From germline, CDR1 is TSWWSYY and CDR2 QGS. CDR3 loop: CALGDPFVLGDLPYTDKLIF. In DNA form, the CDR3 reads TGTGCTCTTGGGGATCCTTTCGTTCTGGGGGATCTCCCGTACACCGATAAACTCATCTTT.

The chain links TRDV1 to TRDJ1, with 7 nucleotides matching TRDD3. V lost 1 base to trimming and J lost 0 bases; unmatched junction nucleotides: 11. CDR1 and CDR2 (germline): TSWWSYY, QGS. This CDR3 comprises 18 residues. CDR3 coding DNA: TGTGCTCTTGGGGAACACGGGATACTGGACGGGTACACCGATAAACTCATCTTT. This sequence encodes CALGEHGILDGYTDKLIF.